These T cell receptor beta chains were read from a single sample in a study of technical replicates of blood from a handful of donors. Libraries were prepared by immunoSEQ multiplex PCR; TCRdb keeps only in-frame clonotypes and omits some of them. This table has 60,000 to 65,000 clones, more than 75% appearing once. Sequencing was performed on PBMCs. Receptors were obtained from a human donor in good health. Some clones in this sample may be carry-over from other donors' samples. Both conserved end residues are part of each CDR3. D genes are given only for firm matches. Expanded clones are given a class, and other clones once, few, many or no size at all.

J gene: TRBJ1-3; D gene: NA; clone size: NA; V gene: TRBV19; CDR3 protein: CASSIDPGSFSGNTIYF; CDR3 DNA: TGTGCCAGTAGTATAGATCCCGGGTCGTTCTCTGGAAACACCATATATTTT
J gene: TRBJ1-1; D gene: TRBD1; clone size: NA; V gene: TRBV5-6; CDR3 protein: CASSLYGTENTEAFF; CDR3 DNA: TGTGCCAGCAGCTTGTACGGGACAGAAAACACTGAAGCTTTCTTT
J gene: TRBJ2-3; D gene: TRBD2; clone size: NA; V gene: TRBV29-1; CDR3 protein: CSVDAGAGTTDTQYF; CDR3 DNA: TGCAGCGTTGATGCTGGAGCGGGGACCACAGATACGCAGTATTTT
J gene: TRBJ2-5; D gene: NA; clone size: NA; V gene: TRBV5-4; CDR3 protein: CASSRDTQETQYF; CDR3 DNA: TGTGCCAGCAGTAGGGACACCCAAGAGACCCAGTACTTC
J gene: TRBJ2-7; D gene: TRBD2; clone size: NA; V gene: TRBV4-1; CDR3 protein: CASSQDWASGNDEQYF; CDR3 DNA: TGCGCCAGCAGCCAAGATTGGGCTAGCGGGAACGACGAGCAGTACTTC
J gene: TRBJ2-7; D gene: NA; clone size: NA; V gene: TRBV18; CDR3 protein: CASSPDATRGGEQYF; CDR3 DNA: TGTGCCAGCTCACCGGACGCCACCCGGGGAGGAGAGCAGTACTTC
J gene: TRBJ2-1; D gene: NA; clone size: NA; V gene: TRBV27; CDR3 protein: CASSLRENNEQFF; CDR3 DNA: TGTGCCAGCAGTTTGCGGGAAAACAATGAGCAGTTCTTC
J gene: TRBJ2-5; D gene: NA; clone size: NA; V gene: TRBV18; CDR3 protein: CASSLGLTQETQYF; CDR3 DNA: TGTGCCAGCTCCCTGGGACTTACCCAAGAGACCCAGTACTTC
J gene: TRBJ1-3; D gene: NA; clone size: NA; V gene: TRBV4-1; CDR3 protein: CASSQDQANSRPGNTIYF; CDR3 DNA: TGCGCCAGCAGCCAAGATCAGGCCAATTCTCGCCCTGGAAACACCATATATTTT
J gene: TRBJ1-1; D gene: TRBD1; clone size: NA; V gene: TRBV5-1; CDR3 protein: CASSSQGTGGITEAFF; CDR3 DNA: TGCGCCAGCAGCTCTCAAGGGACAGGGGGTATCACTGAAGCTTTCTTT
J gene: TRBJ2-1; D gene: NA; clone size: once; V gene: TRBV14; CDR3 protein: CASSQAYNEQFF; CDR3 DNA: TGTGCCAGCAGCCAGGCATACAATGAGCAGTTCTTC
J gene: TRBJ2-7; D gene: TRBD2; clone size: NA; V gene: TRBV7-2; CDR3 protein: CASSQVKAGGQRSQEQYF; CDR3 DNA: TGTGCCAGCAGCCAAGTAAAAGCGGGGGGACAGAGATCTCAGGAGCAGTACTTC
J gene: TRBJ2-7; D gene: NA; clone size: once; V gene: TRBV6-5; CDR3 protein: CASSTDRRSYEQYF; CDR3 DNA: TGTGCCAGCAGCACGGACAGACGCTCCTACGAGCAGTACTTC
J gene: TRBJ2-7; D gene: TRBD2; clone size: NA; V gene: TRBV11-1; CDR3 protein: CASSFTSGAVSYEQYF; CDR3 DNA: TGTGCCAGCAGCTTTACTAGCGGGGCCGTCTCCTACGAGCAGTACTTC
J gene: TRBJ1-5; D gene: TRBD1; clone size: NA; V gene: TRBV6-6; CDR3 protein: CASSYPQGGNQPQHF; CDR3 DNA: TGTGCCAGCAGTTACCCTCAGGGGGGCAATCAGCCCCAGCATTTT
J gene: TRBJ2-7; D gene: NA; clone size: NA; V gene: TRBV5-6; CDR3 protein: CASSLAGWGPAYEQYF; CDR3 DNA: TGTGCCAGCAGCTTGGCCGGGTGGGGGCCTGCCTACGAGCAGTACTTC
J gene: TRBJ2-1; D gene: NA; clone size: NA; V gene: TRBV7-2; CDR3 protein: CASRRANEQFF; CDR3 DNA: TGTGCCAGCAGAAGAGCGAATGAGCAGTTCTTC
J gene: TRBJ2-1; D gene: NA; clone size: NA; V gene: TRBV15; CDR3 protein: CATSRDDSEHYNEQFF; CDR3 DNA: TGTGCCACCAGCAGAGATGACAGCGAACACTACAATGAGCAGTTCTTC